This T cell receptor beta chain was captured by sequencing in a study of T cells in Graves' hyperthyroidism and ophthalmopathy. Whole-study context: Upon initial diagnosis and before any treatment, peripheral blood was collected.

Researchers took RNA transcripts and amplified the TCR beta CDR3 regions from them. The HTBI primer set served for first-round RT-PCR of the TCR CDR3. TCRdb itself ran the multiplex PCR reads through MiXCR, one entry per CDR3 protein. The sample records around 340,000 distinct CDR3 sequences, approximately 13% being singletons. The authors took PBMCs from 9.5 to 10 ml fresh peripheral blood. This CDR3 region has 12 residues. Germline V gives CDR1 GTSNPN, CDR2 SVGIG (reference sequence). V shed 2 bases and J shed 6 bases, with 10 bases lying between them. Overall study findings and caveats: Clonotypes that were expanded in thyroid above 0.001 mostly appeared in blood too.

This clonotype was found many times. Its specificity is not known. This sequence joins TRBV30 and TRBJ1-1, with a weak D call TRBD1 (6 bases). This clonotype was sampled from a young woman with Graves' hyperthyroidism. Sequenced input: blood. CDR3 sequence reads: CAWSRGAAEAFF. DNA of the CDR3: TGTGCCTGGAGTCGGGGGGCAGCTGAAGCTTTCTTT. Using reference TRBV30 and TRBJ1-1 for the parts outside the CDR3, the full variable domain is SQTIHQWPATLVQPVGSPLSLECTVEGTSNPNLYWYRQAAGRGLQLLFYSVGIGQISSEVPQNLSASRPQDRQFILSSKKLLLSDSGFYLCAWSRGAAEAFFGQGTRLTVV.